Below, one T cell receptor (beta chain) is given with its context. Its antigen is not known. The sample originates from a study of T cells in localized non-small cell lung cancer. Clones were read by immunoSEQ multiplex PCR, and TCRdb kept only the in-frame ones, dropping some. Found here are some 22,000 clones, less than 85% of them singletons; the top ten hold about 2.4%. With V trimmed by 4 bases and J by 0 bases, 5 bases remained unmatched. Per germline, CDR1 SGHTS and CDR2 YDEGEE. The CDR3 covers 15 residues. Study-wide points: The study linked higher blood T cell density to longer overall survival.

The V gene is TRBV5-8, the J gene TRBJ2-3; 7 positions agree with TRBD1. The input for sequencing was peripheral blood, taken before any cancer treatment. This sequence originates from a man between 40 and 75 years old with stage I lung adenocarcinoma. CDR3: CASSPGTVSTDTQYF. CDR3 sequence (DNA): TGTGCCAGCAGCCCCGGGACAGTTAGCACAGATACGCAGTATTTT.